These 3 T cell receptor beta chains came from one sample sequenced in a study of T cells after yellow fever vaccination. TCRdb reprocessed the 5' RACE reads with MiXCR, giving one entry per CDR3 protein. The table records some 350,000 distinct CDR3 sequences, around a tenth of them present only once. Material: PBMCs, obtained on the day of the first yellow fever vaccination. Receptor source: a man between 18 and 35 years old who received the YFV17D yellow fever vaccine.

This chain uses TRBV11-2 with TRBJ1-1; D is undetermined. The germline gives CDR1 SGHAT, CDR2 FQNNGV. Trimming took 3 bases from V and 4 from J, leaving 12 bases between them. The CDR3 consists of 14 residues. The chain's CDR3 is CASSFSALVTEAFF. In nucleotides, the CDR3 is TGTGCCAGCAGCTTTAGTGCCTTGGTCACTGAAGCTTTCTTT.

The V call is TRBV7-8, the J call TRBJ1-5, with D maybe TRBD1 (5 bases). This CDR3 spans 14 amino acids. The V gene lost 2 bases and the J gene lost 5 bases, with 10 bases spanning the gap. The germline V gene has CDR1 SGHVS and CDR2 FQNEAQ. The chain's CDR3 is CASSLIGVDQPQHF. In DNA, the CDR3 is TGTGCCAGCAGCTTAATAGGGGTGGATCAGCCCCAGCATTTT.

The chain uses TRBV5-6 and TRBJ1-5; D remains unclear. V lost 1 base and J 5 bases, leaving 10 bases between the germline ends. Looked up from germline, CDR1 is SGHDT and CDR2 is YYEEEE. The CDR3 contains 14 residues. The CDR3 is CASSLRGSDQPQHF. DNA for the CDR3: TGTGCCAGCAGCTTGAGAGGGAGCGATCAGCCCCAGCATTTT.